These T cell receptor beta chains were read from a single sample in a study of PD-1 blockade in mismatch repair-deficient tumors. Clones were read by immunoSEQ multiplex PCR, and TCRdb kept only the in-frame ones, dropping some. The sample records 90,000 to 130,000 clones, 60% to 85% being singletons. Sequencing was performed on peripheral blood, taken about 13 months after starting pembrolizumab. These receptors all come from an adult with mismatch repair-deficient cancer. Both conserved end residues are part of each CDR3. D genes are given only for firm matches. Rows may omit the clone size; those that give it use once, few, many or a size class.

d_gene,abundance,v_gene,j_gene,CDR3aa,CDR3nt
NA,once,TRBV5-6,TRBJ2-7,CASTRAYEQYF,TGTGCCAGCACGCGGGCCTACGAGCAGTACTTC
TRBD2,once,TRBV27,TRBJ2-2,CASSFTSGGTGELFF,TGTGCCAGCAGTTTCACTAGCGGGGGCACCGGGGAGCTGTTTTTT
NA,NA,TRBV11-2,TRBJ1-1,CASSPTGHTNTEAFF,TGTGCCAGCAGCCCAACCGGACATACGAACACTGAAGCTTTCTTT
NA,NA,TRBV5-1,TRBJ1-4,CASSFQPGTGNEKLFF,TGCGCCAGCAGTTTCCAACCCGGGACCGGGAATGAAAAACTGTTTTTT
TRBD2,NA,TRBV7-9,TRBJ2-1,CASSTSDHEQFF,TGTGCCAGCAGTACTAGCGACCATGAGCAGTTCTTC
TRBD2,NA,TRBV4-3,TRBJ2-2,CASSPSGGNTGELFF,TGCGCCAGCAGCCCTAGCGGGGGAAACACCGGGGAGCTGTTTTTT
TRBD2,few,TRBV7-9,TRBJ2-2,CASSLGLAGANTGELFF,TGTGCCAGCAGCTTGGGACTAGCGGGAGCTAACACCGGGGAGCTGTTTTTT
TRBD1,NA,TRBV6-1,TRBJ2-5,CASSGEQGATGETQYF,TGTGCCAGCAGTGGAGAACAGGGGGCAACGGGAGAGACCCAGTACTTC
TRBD2,NA,TRBV4-1,TRBJ2-7,CASSPTGGARDEQYF,TGCGCCAGCAGCCCTACGGGGGGAGCGAGAGACGAGCAGTACTTC
TRBD1,few,TRBV2,TRBJ1-1,CANTDRGLAEAFF,TGTGCCAACACCGACAGGGGGTTGGCTGAAGCTTTCTTT
NA,NA,TRBV25-1,TRBJ2-1,CASSWGSRNEQFF,TGTGCCAGCAGCTGGGGATCGAGAAATGAGCAGTTCTTC
NA,NA,TRBV6-5,TRBJ1-5,CASSLVPLNQPQHF,TGTGCCAGCAGCCTCGTGCCCCTTAATCAGCCCCAGCATTTT
NA,many,TRBV27,TRBJ1-2,CASSEDPGATLSYTF,TGTGCCAGCAGCGAAGACCCCGGAGCGACGTTAAGCTACACCTTC
TRBD2,NA,TRBV2,TRBJ2-7,CASRRTSGKGGEQYF,TGTGCCAGCCGAAGGACTAGCGGGAAAGGTGGCGAGCAGTACTTC
TRBD2,NA,TRBV6-4,TRBJ2-3,CASSSLAGGTDTQYF,TGTGCCAGCAGTTCTCTAGCGGGAGGGACAGATACGCAGTATTTT
TRBD1,NA,TRBV4-3,TRBJ2-7,CASSHTGVGYEQYF,TGCGCCAGCAGCCATACAGGGGTGGGCTACGAGCAGTACTTC
TRBD2,NA,TRBV29-1,TRBJ2-1,CSVDPPTSGTYNEQFF,TGCAGCGTTGACCCTCCCACTAGCGGAACCTACAATGAGCAGTTCTTC
TRBD1,NA,TRBV7-3,TRBJ2-2,CASSLRGGANTGELFF,TGTGCCAGCAGCTTACGAGGGGGCGCGAACACCGGGGAGCTGTTTTTT
NA,NA,TRBV11-3,TRBJ2-7,CASSSVTGVQYF,TGTGCCAGCAGCTCCGTGACCGGAGTGCAGTACTTC